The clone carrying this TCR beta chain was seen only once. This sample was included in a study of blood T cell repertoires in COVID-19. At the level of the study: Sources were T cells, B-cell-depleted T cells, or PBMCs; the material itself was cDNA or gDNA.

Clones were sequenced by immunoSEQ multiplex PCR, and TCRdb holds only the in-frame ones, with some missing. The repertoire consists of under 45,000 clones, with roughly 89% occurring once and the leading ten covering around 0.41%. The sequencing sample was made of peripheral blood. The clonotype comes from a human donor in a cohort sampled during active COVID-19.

This CDR3 reads CASSVDRSRNTIYF. The CDR3 coding sequence is TGTGCCAGCAGCGTAGACAGGTCCAGAAACACCATATATTTT. V usage is TRBV9 and J usage is TRBJ1-3; weak D call: TRBD1 (5 bases). The length of the CDR3 is 14 residues. V was shortened by 0 bases and J by 5 bases, with 9 bases between the two germline ends. Germline V lookup: CDR1 SGDLS, CDR2 YYNGEE. Combining the CDR3 with reference TRBV9 and TRBJ1-3 gives the whole variable domain DSGVTQTPKHLITATGQRVTLRCSPRSGDLSVYWYQQSLDQGLQFLIQYYNGEERAKGNILERFSAQQFPDLHSELNLSSLELGDSALYFCASSVDRSRNTIYFGEGSWLTVV.